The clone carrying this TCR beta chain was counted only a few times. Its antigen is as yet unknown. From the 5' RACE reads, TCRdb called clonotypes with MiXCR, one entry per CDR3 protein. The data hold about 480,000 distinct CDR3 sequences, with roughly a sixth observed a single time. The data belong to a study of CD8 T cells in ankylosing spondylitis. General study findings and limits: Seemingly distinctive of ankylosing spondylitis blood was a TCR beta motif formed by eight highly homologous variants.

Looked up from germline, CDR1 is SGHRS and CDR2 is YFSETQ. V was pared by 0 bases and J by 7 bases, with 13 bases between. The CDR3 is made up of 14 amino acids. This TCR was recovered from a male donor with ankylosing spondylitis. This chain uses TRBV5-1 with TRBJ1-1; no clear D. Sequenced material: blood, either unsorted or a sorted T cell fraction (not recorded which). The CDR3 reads CASSLGSPSGEAFF. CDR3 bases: TGCGCCAGCAGCTTGGGTTCCCCCTCGGGTGAAGCTTTCTTT.